One and the same sample provided the 25 T cell receptor beta chains below, sequenced in a study of blood T cell repertoires in COVID-19. TCRdb's table, derived via immunoSEQ multiplex PCR, lists solely in-frame clones and lacks some. Here the sample spans 150,000 or so clones, roughly three quarters being singletons. The sample was peripheral blood. The receptors shown here come from a woman between 65 and 79 years old with COVID-19, enrolled during active disease.

In DNA, the CDR3 is TGTGCCAGCAGCTTAGCCGCAGGACAAAGTCACCAGTACTTC. Translation gives CASSLAAGQSHQYF. The chain uses TRBV7-6 and TRBJ2-4, with a tentative D call TRBD1 (5 bases). The germline V gene encodes CDR1 SGHVS and CDR2 FNYEAQ. Trimming took off 0 bases at V and 13 bases at J, with 16 bases between the two ends. This CDR3 region has 14 residues.

CDR3 region: CASSPGQVYGYTF. CDR3 in DNA: TGTGCCAGCAGTCCAGGACAGGTCTATGGCTACACCTTC. This chain connects TRBV6-5 to TRBJ1-2; 7 bases agree with TRBD1. CDR3 length: 13 amino acids. Germline V gene sequence: CDR1 MNHEY, CDR2 SVGAGI. Unmatched junction bases numbered 4, after V lost 5 bases and J lost 4 bases.

The rearrangement uses TRBV18 and TRBJ1-2, with a weak D call TRBD1 (6 bases). CDR1 and CDR2 (germline): KGHSH, LQKENI. V was cut by 3 bases and J by 2 bases, with 7 bases left in between. The CDR3 is 13 residues long. CDR3 in DNA: TGTGCCAGCTCACCCGACAGGAACTATGGCTACACCTTC. It codes for CASSPDRNYGYTF.

The rearrangement uses TRBV28 and TRBJ1-5; no clear D gene. Trimming left V 3 bases short and J 5 bases short, with 14 bases between. CDR1 and CDR2 (germline): MDHEN, SYDVKM. This CDR3 contains 15 residues. The CDR3 loop reads CASSFGLTTDQPQHF. The CDR3 region has the DNA TGTGCCAGCAGTTTTGGACTGACCACCGATCAGCCCCAGCATTTT.

The chain recombines TRBV19 with TRBJ1-2; 10 bases are a match to TRBD1. Germline CDR1 is LNHDA and CDR2 is SQIVND (reference sequence). V lost 3 bases and J lost 7; bases outside the gene matches: 2. CDR3 length: 13 amino acids. The CDR3 sequence: CASSIGQGVGYTF. The DNA of the CDR3 is TGTGCCAGTAGTATCGGACAGGGGGTTGGCTACACCTTC.

The table lists this clone with a few counts. The chain has TRBV7-9 and TRBJ1-4, with TRBD1 matching over 8 bases. Germline CDR1 SEHNR, CDR2 FQNEAQ (reference sequence). This CDR3 comprises 15 residues. The ends lost 4 bases at V and 5 bases at J; junction bases unmatched: 6. The CDR3 region has the DNA TGTGCCAGCAGCTCCTGGACAGGGAAAAATGAAAAACTGTTTTTT. This encodes CASSSWTGKNEKLFF.

The chain recombines TRBV5-6 with TRBJ1-1, with 7 bases lining up with TRBD1. In germline, CDR1 is SGHDT, CDR2 YYEEEE. Germline trimming cut 5 bases from V and 10 bases from J; bases unmatched to any gene: 17. This CDR3 is built from 15 residues. CDR3 in amino acids: CASRRLEGAREGAFF. Written as DNA, the CDR3 is TGTGCCAGCAGAAGGCTAGAGGGGGCTCGGGAAGGAGCTTTCTTT.

The chain recombines TRBV28 with TRBJ1-1; D is unclear. V gave up 6 bases and J gave up 0 bases, with 11 bases separating them. This CDR3 has 14 residues. The germline V gene has CDR1 MDHEN and CDR2 SYDVKM. The CDR3 here is CASSYGGLNTEAFF. The CDR3 region has the DNA TGTGCCAGCAGCTATGGAGGACTGAACACTGAAGCTTTCTTT.

The chain links TRBV2 to TRBJ2-4; 9 bases map to TRBD1. CDR3 length: 15 amino acids. V shed 1 base and J 8 bases; nucleotides not matched to a gene: 6. Germline V gene sequence: CDR1 SNHLY, CDR2 FYNNEI. Here the CDR3 DNA reads TGTGCCAGCAGTGAAGAGGGGACAGGGTCGGACATTCAGTACTTC. Translated, it gives CASSEEGTGSDIQYF.

A note on this clone: Different DNA sequences within this sample yield the same CDR3. The chain uses TRBV15 and TRBJ2-2; perhaps TRBD2 as D (5 bases). The germline gives CDR1 LNHNV, CDR2 YYDKDF (reference sequence). V was shortened by 0 bases and J by 5 bases, with 10 bases between the two germline ends. The CDR3 is 15 residues long. The CDR3 region is CATSRDLGDTGELFF. CDR3 coding DNA: TGTGCCACCAGCAGAGATCTCGGGGATACCGGGGAGCTGTTTTTT.

A remark on this clone: A read error may produce the germline difference seen at one junction end. This chain links TRBV27 with TRBJ2-2; a possible D gene is TRBD2 (6 bases). This CDR3 is 19 amino acids long. Per germline, CDR1 MNHEY and CDR2 SMNVEV (reference sequence). The CDR3 sequence: CTSSYDRPLGPGGTGELFF. The CDR3, as DNA: TGTACCAGCAGTTACGACCGCCCCCTCGGGCCCGGGGGCACCGGGGAGCTGTTTTTT.

The chain employs TRBV7-9 and TRBJ2-5; possibly TRBD2 for D (6 bases). Per germline, CDR1 SEHNR and CDR2 FQNEAQ (reference sequence). The CDR3 contains 14 residues. Deletions cut 4 bases from V and 1 base from J, with 10 bases between. CDR3 sequence reads: CASSSLGGQETQYF. The CDR3 DNA reads as TGTGCCAGCAGCTCCTTGGGGGGCCAAGAGACCCAGTACTTC.

This chain uses TRBV20-1 with TRBJ2-5, with D perhaps matching TRBD1 (6 bases). The length of the CDR3 is 12 residues. Germline loops: CDR1 DFQATT, CDR2 SNEGSKA (reference sequence). V was pared by 3 bases and J by 5 bases, with 10 bases between. The CDR3 sequence is CSASPGAETQYF. The CDR3 coding sequence is TGCAGTGCTAGTCCAGGGGCGGAGACCCAGTACTTC.

Concerning this clone itself: One end of the junction does not line up with germline, which may come from a read error. This chain links TRBV29-1 with TRBJ1-3; D gene uncertain. The CDR3 spans 13 residues. Germline CDR1 and CDR2: SQVTM and ANQGSEA. The CDR3 bases are TGCAGCGCTGAATATGGCTTTCGAAACACCATATATTTT. It encodes CSAEYGFRNTIYF.

This clone was seen ten or more times. The genes are TRBV18 and TRBJ2-5; D not resolved. The CDR3 loop spans 14 amino acids. CDR1 is KGHSH and CDR2 is LQKENI in the germline V gene. V dropped 1 base and J dropped 6 bases, with 12 bases sitting between them. CDR3 nucleotides: TGTGCCAGCTCACCACGTTCAGGTGGAAAGACCCAGTACTTC. The encoded protein is CASSPRSGGKTQYF. Full variable domain (outside the CDR3, taken from reference TRBV18 and TRBJ2-5): NAGVMQNPRHLVRRRGQEARLRCSPMKGHSHVYWYRQLPEEGLKFMVYLQKENIIDESGMPKERFSAEFPKEGPSILRIQQVVRGDSAAYFCASSPRSGGKTQYFGPGTRLLVL.

The chain links TRBV5-4 to TRBJ2-7, with a weak D call TRBD2 (6 bases). Germline CDR1 reads SGHNT; CDR2 reads YYREEE (reference sequence). Trimming took off 5 bases at V and 6 bases at J, with 15 bases between the two ends. The CDR3 has 13 amino acids. The CDR3 loop reads CASSFQKGLEQYF. The CDR3 coding sequence is TGTGCCAGCAGTTTTCAAAAGGGACTCGAGCAGTACTTC.

V usage is TRBV5-1 and J usage is TRBJ2-5; TRBD2 aligns across 9 bases. The germline V gene encodes CDR1 SGHRS and CDR2 YFSETQ. The V and J ends lost 3 bases and 4 bases, in that order; junction bases with no gene match: 1. This CDR3 region has 13 residues. CDR3 coding DNA: TGCGCCAGCAGCTCGGGACTAGCAGAGACCCAGTACTTC. This gives the protein CASSSGLAETQYF.

The CDR3 here is CASSLPSGDNEKLFF. Here the CDR3 DNA reads TGTGCCAGCAGCTTACCCTCAGGGGATAATGAAAAACTGTTTTTT. This chain links TRBV7-9 with TRBJ1-4; D might be TRBD1 (6 bases). This CDR3 is 15 amino acids long. Trimming shortened V by 2 bases and J by 4 bases, and 11 bases separated the two germline ends. CDR1 and CDR2 (germline): SEHNR, FQNEAQ (reference sequence).

The V and J genes are TRBV18 and TRBJ2-7; 7 bases are a match to TRBD1. The V segment lost 3 bases and the J segment 4 bases; nucleotides outside the gene matches: 6. The length of the CDR3 is 14 residues. CDR1 and CDR2 (germline): KGHSH, LQKENI. CDR3 protein: CASSPSTGSYEQYF. The DNA of the CDR3 is TGTGCCAGCTCACCCTCGACAGGGTCATACGAGCAGTACTTC.

The rearrangement uses TRBV6-5 and TRBJ1-1, with 8 nucleotides matching TRBD1. J gave up 1 base and V 8 bases, and 9 bases lay outside the gene matches. Germline V CDR1 and CDR2: MNHEY, SVGAGI. This CDR3 is built from 15 residues. The CDR3 DNA reads as TGTGCCAGCGGACGACAGGGGTTTGGGAACACTGAAGCTTTCTTT. This encodes CASGRQGFGNTEAFF.

In this sample, this clone turned up once. The rearrangement uses TRBV5-4 and TRBJ2-5, with 14 bases fitting TRBD2. V gave up 4 bases and J gave up 0 bases; unmatched junction bases: 5. Germline CDR1 reads SGHNT; CDR2 reads YYREEE (reference sequence). CDR3 length: 17 amino acids. The CDR3 nucleotides read TGTGCCAGCAGCCCGGGACTAGCGGGGGCCCACCAAGAGACCCAGTACTTC. Translated: CASSPGLAGAHQETQYF.

In its sample, this clone was seen a few times. Here the CDR3 DNA reads TGTGCCGCGGCAGGGACAGGGGTCAATGAGCAGTTCTTC. This translates into CAAAGTGVNEQFF. This rearrangement joins TRBV6-5 to TRBJ2-1; 10 bases are a match to TRBD1. Germline-derived CDR1 and CDR2 are MNHEY and SVGAGI. With V trimmed by 11 bases and J by 6 bases, 7 bases remained unmatched. This CDR3 comprises 13 residues.

The chain is built from TRBV19 and TRBJ1-2, with TRBD1 identical over 7 bases. The germline CDR1 and CDR2 sequences are LNHDA and SQIVND (reference sequence). There are 14 residues in the CDR3. J gave up 4 bases and V 7 bases, and 9 bases lay outside the gene matches. The DNA for the CDR3 is TGTGCCAGTAACGCGGGACAGCTTAGCTATGGCTACACCTTC. Residues: CASNAGQLSYGYTF. Complete variable domain (other parts from reference TRBV19 and TRBJ1-2): DGGITQSPKYLFRKEGQNVTLSCEQNLNHDAMYWYRQDPGQGLRLIYYSQIVNDFQKGDIAEGYSVSREKKESFPLTVTSAQKNPTAFYLCASNAGQLSYGYTFGSGTRLTVV.

V and J are TRBV4-1 and TRBJ2-2; 7 bases are shared with TRBD1. Germline assignment: CDR1 MGHRA and CDR2 YSYEKL. The CDR3 has 17 amino acids. V gave up 0 bases and J gave up 0 bases; unmatched junction bases: 4. The CDR3 nucleotides are TGCGCCAGCAGCCAAGATTGGCAGGGGGCGAACACCGGGGAGCTGTTTTTT. The encoded protein is CASSQDWQGANTGELFF.

The rearrangement links TRBV2 to TRBJ1-2; 9 bases align to TRBD1. In germline, CDR1 is SNHLY, CDR2 FYNNEI. V dropped 6 bases and J dropped 4; count of bases not matched to a gene: 9. The CDR3 runs to 15 residues. CDR3 bases: TGTGCCAGCAGAGAGGGACAGGGTGTTGGCTATGGCTACACCTTC. Amino acid sequence: CASREGQGVGYGYTF.